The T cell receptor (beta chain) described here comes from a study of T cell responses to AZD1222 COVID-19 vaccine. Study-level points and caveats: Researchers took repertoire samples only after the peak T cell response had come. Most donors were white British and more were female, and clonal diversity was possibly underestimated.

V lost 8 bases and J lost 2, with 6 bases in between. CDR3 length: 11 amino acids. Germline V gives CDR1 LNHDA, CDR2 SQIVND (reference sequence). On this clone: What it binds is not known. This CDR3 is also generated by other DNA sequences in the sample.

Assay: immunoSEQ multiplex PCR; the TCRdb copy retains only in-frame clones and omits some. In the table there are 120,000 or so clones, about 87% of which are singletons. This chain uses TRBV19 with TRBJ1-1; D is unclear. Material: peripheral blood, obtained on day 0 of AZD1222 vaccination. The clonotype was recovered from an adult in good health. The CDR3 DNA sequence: TGTGCCAGTTCTCTTAACACTGAAGCTTTCTTT. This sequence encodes CASSLNTEAFF.